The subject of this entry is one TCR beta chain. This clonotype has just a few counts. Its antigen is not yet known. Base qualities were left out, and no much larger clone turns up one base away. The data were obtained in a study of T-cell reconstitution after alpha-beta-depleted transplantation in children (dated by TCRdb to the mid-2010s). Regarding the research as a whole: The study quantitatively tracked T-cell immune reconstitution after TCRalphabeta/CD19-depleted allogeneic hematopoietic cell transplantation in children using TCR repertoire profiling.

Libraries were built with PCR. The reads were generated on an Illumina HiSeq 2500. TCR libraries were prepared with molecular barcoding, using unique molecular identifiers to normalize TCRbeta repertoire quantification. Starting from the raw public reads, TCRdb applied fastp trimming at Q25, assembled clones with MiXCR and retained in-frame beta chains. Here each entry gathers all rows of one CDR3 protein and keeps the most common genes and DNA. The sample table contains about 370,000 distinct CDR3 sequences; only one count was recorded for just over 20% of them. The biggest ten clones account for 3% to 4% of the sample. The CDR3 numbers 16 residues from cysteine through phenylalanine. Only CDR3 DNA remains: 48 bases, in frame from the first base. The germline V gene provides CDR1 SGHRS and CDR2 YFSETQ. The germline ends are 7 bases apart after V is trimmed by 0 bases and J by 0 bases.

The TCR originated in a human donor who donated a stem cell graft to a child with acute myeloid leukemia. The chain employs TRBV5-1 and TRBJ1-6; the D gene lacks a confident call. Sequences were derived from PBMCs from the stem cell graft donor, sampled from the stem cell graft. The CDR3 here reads CASSLAGSSYNSPLHF. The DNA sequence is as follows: TGCGCCAGCAGCTTGGCGGGAAGCTCCTATAATTCACCCCTCCACTTT. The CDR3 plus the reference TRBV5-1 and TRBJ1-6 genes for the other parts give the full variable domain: KAGVTQTPRYLIKTRGQQVTLSCSPISGHRSVSWYQQTPGQGLQFLFEYFSETQRNKGNFPGRFSGRQFSNSRSEMNVSTLELGDSALYLCASSLAGSSYNSPLHFGNGTRLTVT.